This T cell receptor beta chain was recovered during a study of cytomegalovirus exposure and HLA in healthy donors. Findings and caveats of the study: The study recorded about 160 TCR beta chains that were cytomegalovirus-associated.

This clone showed up just once. No antigen is known for it. Trimming took off 11 bases at V and 4 bases at J, with 17 bases between the two ends. CDR1 is ENHRY and CDR2 is SYGVKD in the germline V gene. This CDR3 comprises 13 residues. The PCR had 60 Vbeta and 13 Jbeta primers. Repertoires were generated with immunoSEQ multiplex PCR, while TCRdb's copy carries only in-frame clones and drops some. The repertoire holds over 70,000 clones, with about two thirds as singletons. This receptor was identified in a woman aged 45-65 years in good health and CMV-seropositive. The chain has TRBV10-3 and TRBJ2-5; D may be TRBD1 (6 bases). Sequenced input: PBMCs. The CDR3 here is CASQQGSAETQYF. DNA for the CDR3: TGTGCCTCACAACAGGGTAGCGCAGAGACCCAGTACTTC.